This T cell receptor beta chain comes out of a study of T cells after yellow fever vaccination. General observations from the study: The booster saw the reappearance of most primary-vaccination clones (nearly 98% CD4, roughly 87% CD8). Just a small share of clonotypes turned up in the CD4 compartment as well as the CD8 compartment.

Regarding this clonotype: The target antigen is unknown.

Per the germline V gene, CDR1 is DFQATT and CDR2 is SNEGSKA (reference sequence). The CDR3 contains 17 residues. The V end lost 1 base, the J end lost 2 bases, and 20 bases lay between the germline ends. A 5'RACE template-switching step, the method used to make TCR cDNA, added a universal primer site and UMIs. One entry per CDR3 protein, called by TCRdb with MiXCR from the 5' RACE reads. Of 200,000 to 300,000 distinct CDR3 sequences in the sample, 10% to 15% were seen once. The clonotype originates from a man aged 30 to 45 who received the YFV17D yellow fever vaccine. Specimen: CD4+ T cells sorted from PBMCs, collected 45 days after the yellow fever booster vaccination. V and J are TRBV20-1 and TRBJ1-1; tentative D call: TRBD1 (6 bases). CDR3 coding DNA: TGCAGTGCTAGAGCGGGGGGGCCCCTCTCATCCAACACTGAAGCTTTCTTT. Translating it yields CSARAGGPLSSNTEAFF.